These 16 T cell receptor beta chains share one sample of origin, sequenced in a study of response to subunit inactivated influenza vaccine. TCRdb passed the RT-PCR reads through MiXCR, listing each CDR3 protein once. The data contain 550,000 to 650,000 distinct CDR3 sequences, roughly 10% of them singletons. Material: PBMCs from blood, obtained on the day of vaccination. The receptors come from a middle-aged man who received an inactivated influenza vaccine.

V and J are TRBV2 and TRBJ2-6; D is uncertain. CDR1 SNHLY and CDR2 FYNNEI come from the germline V gene. Deletions cut 6 bases from V and 0 bases from J, with 12 bases between. The CDR3 contains 16 residues. The chain's CDR3 is CASRHRLYSGANVLTF. CDR3 nucleotides: TGTGCCAGCAGGCATCGACTTTACTCTGGGGCCAACGTCCTGACTTTC.

The table lists this clonotype with a few counts. V gene TRBV7-3 combines with J gene TRBJ2-1, with D uncertain. The CDR3 loop spans 16 amino acids. V was clipped by 1 base and J by 0 bases, with 10 bases between them. Germline lookup yields CDR1 SGHTA and CDR2 FQGTGA. CDR3 sequence: CASSLRPTSSYNEQFF. As DNA, the CDR3 is TGTGCCAGCAGCTTAAGACCCACCAGCTCCTACAATGAGCAGTTCTTC.

V and J are TRBV11-2 and TRBJ2-3; 14 positions agree with TRBD2. The CDR3 runs to 18 residues. Germline V lookup: CDR1 SGHAT, CDR2 FQNNGV. The V gene end was trimmed by 3 bases and the J gene end by 7 bases; junction bases not matched to a gene: 12. CDR3 amino acids: CASSLGTSGGHSPYTQYF. The CDR3, as DNA: TGTGCCAGCAGCTTGGGGACTAGCGGGGGTCACTCACCATATACGCAGTATTTT.

Only a few counts were recorded for this clonotype. This chain connects TRBV18 to TRBJ2-1; TRBD2 aligns across 7 bases. With 3 bases clipped from V and 1 base from J, the junction kept 12 bases outside the gene matches. Germline V gene lookup returns CDR1 KGHSH and CDR2 LQKENI. The CDR3 is 18 amino acids. The DNA of the CDR3 is TGTGCCAGCTCACCGCTGGCTGGGCAGGGAGGGTCCTACAATGAGCAGTTCTTC. As protein: CASSPLAGQGGSYNEQFF.

The chain has TRBV6-2 or TRBV6-3 and TRBJ1-5; D is unresolved. The V end was cut by 5 bases, the J end by 4 bases, with 15 bases between. Germline V gene sequence: CDR1 MNHEY, CDR2 SVGEGT. This CDR3 region has 15 residues. CDR3 in DNA: TGTGCCAGCAGTCGAAGGGTGAGCGGTAATCAGCCCCAGCATTTT. Translated, it gives CASSRRVSGNQPQHF.

This clonotype was detected a few times. V gene TRBV5-1 combines with J gene TRBJ2-1, with TRBD2 matching 10 bases. CDR3 length: 15 residues. Germline CDR1 is SGHRS and CDR2 is YFSETQ. V lost 6 bases, J lost 6 bases, and 9 bases stayed unmatched. CDR3 amino acids: CASTLRLAGLNEQFF. The CDR3 DNA reads as TGCGCCAGCACCCTCCGACTAGCGGGCCTCAATGAGCAGTTCTTC.

The chain uses TRBV12-3 or TRBV12-4 and TRBJ2-4; D ambiguous. The CDR3 contains 16 residues. V shed 3 bases and J shed 0 bases, with 12 bases lying between them. CDR3 nucleotide sequence: TGTGCCAGCAGTTTGCTACAGACTCTAGCCAAAAACATTCAGTACTTC. It codes for CASSLLQTLAKNIQYF.

This clonotype was seen a few times. The genes are TRBV5-1 and TRBJ2-5; the match to TRBD1 covers 7 bases. J gave up 2 bases and V 2 bases, and 6 bases lay outside the gene matches. Germline-derived CDR1 and CDR2 are SGHRS and YFSETQ. This CDR3 is 15 amino acids long. The CDR3 region has the DNA TGCGCCAGCAGCTTAGGTGGGGACAGTCAAGAGACCCAGTACTTC. It yields the protein CASSLGGDSQETQYF. Based on the CDR3 plus reference TRBV5-1 and TRBJ2-5, the full variable domain is KAGVTQTPRYLIKTRGQQVTLSCSPISGHRSVSWYQQTPGQGLQFLFEYFSETQRNKGNFPGRFSGRQFSNSRSEMNVSTLELGDSALYLCASSLGGDSQETQYFGPGTRLLVL.

The gene calls are TRBV6-2 or TRBV6-3 and TRBJ2-1; D unclear. V was shortened by 7 bases and J by 6 bases, with 16 bases between the two germline ends. The CDR3 consists of 14 residues. CDR1 MNHEY and CDR2 SVGEGT come from the germline V gene. The CDR3 nucleotides read TGTGCCAGCATTCGGGCAGGCCCATTCAATGAGCAGTTCTTC. Encoded protein: CASIRAGPFNEQFF.

The chain is built from TRBV2 and TRBJ2-7, with a possible D match to TRBD1 (5 bases). V was shortened by 3 bases and J by 3 bases, with 12 bases between the two germline ends. The germline V gene has CDR1 SNHLY and CDR2 FYNNEI. This CDR3 is 14 amino acids long. This chain's CDR3 is CASSDLLQGYEQYF. The CDR3 bases are TGTGCCAGCAGTGACCTTCTCCAGGGCTACGAGCAGTACTTC.

The CDR3, as DNA: TGTGCCAGCAGCTTAAGCCGCTCACGGCGGGAGCAGATCCGCGATGAGCAGTTCTTC. Translating gives CASSLSRSRREQIRDEQFF. V and J are TRBV7-8 and TRBJ2-1; 7 bases are a match to TRBD2. The CDR3 is 19 amino acids. Trimming at V came to 2 bases and at J to 8 bases, leaving 21 bases not matched to a gene. Germline V lookup: CDR1 SGHVS, CDR2 FQNEAQ. The full variable domain, completed using reference TRBV7-8 and TRBJ2-1, is GAGVSQSPRYKVAKRGQDVALRCDPISGHVSLFWYQQALGQGPEFLTYFQNEAQLDKSGLPSDRFFAERPEGSVSTLKIQRTQQEDSAVYLCASSLSRSRREQIRDEQFFGPGTRLTVL.

This clonotype was seen repeatedly, ten times or more. The V gene is TRBV28, the J gene TRBJ2-7, with a weak D call TRBD1 (5 bases). In germline, CDR1 is MDHEN, CDR2 SYDVKM. The CDR3 consists of 19 residues. Deletions cut 4 bases from V and 0 bases from J, with 25 bases between. CDR3 nucleotides: TGTGCCAGCAGTTCCGTATCCCCCGGAAAAAGGGGTCGCTCCTACGAGCAGTACTTC. It codes for CASSSVSPGKRGRSYEQYF.

The chain's CDR3 is CASGTRGSGTDTQYF. CDR3 DNA: TGTGCCAGTGGAACCAGGGGAAGTGGAACAGATACGCAGTATTTT. The chain is built from TRBV19 and TRBJ2-3, with a weak D call TRBD1 (6 bases). Germline-derived CDR1 and CDR2 are LNHDA and SQIVND (reference sequence). The germline V and J ends were trimmed by 8 bases and 3 bases, with 18 bases remaining between them. This CDR3 comprises 15 residues.

This clonotype was observed at least ten times. The chain joins TRBV20-1 to TRBJ1-2; no firm D call. The CDR3 is 13 residues long. In germline, CDR1 is DFQATT, CDR2 SNEGSKA (reference sequence). The CDR3 spells CRGSGSANYGYTF. As DNA, the CDR3 is TGCAGAGGCTCCGGGTCCGCTAACTATGGCTACACCTTC.

This clonotype was seen many times. The V gene is TRBV12-3 or TRBV12-4, the J gene TRBJ1-5; no definite D call. The CDR3 totals 15 residues. Trimming removed 5 bases at V and 0 bases at J, with 11 bases between. The CDR3 region has the DNA TGTGCCAGCAGTCCGACGCCCCATAGCAATCAGCCCCAGCATTTT. Encoded protein: CASSPTPHSNQPQHF.

This chain joins TRBV12-3 or TRBV12-4 and TRBJ1-1; 12 nucleotides line up with TRBD1. This CDR3 has 15 amino acids. V shed 5 bases and J 4 bases; nucleotides not matched to a gene: 5. In DNA form, the CDR3 reads TGTGCCAGCAGTACGCGGGACAGGGGGCCCACTGAAGCTTTCTTT. Amino acids: CASSTRDRGPTEAFF.